The entry below describes one T cell receptor (beta chain). The antigen remains unidentified. This sample stems from a study of cytomegalovirus exposure and HLA in healthy donors. PCR was performed using 60 Vbeta and 13 Jbeta primers. Using immunoSEQ multiplex PCR, the repertoire was profiled, and TCRdb retains in-frame clones only, with some absent. The table includes roughly 150,000 clones, 75% to 90% detected once. Per the germline V gene, CDR1 is SGHRS and CDR2 is YFSETQ. V lost 0 bases and J lost 3; bases outside the gene matches: 3. This CDR3 is built from 16 residues. Points from the study as a whole: Reported performance of the classifier showed diagnosis of cytomegalovirus status with high specificity and sensitivity. Links to common viral pathogens appeared, in a later analysis, for several of the most significant clusters.

The J gene is TRBJ2-3, the V gene TRBV5-1, with 11 bases identical to TRBD1. Material for sequencing was PBMCs. This sequence was found in a boy aged 2 to 9 in good health and CMV-seronegative. The CDR3 loop reads CASSLGGTGGTDTQYF. The CDR3 nucleotides are TGCGCCAGCAGCTTGGGAGGGACAGGGGGGACAGATACGCAGTATTTT.